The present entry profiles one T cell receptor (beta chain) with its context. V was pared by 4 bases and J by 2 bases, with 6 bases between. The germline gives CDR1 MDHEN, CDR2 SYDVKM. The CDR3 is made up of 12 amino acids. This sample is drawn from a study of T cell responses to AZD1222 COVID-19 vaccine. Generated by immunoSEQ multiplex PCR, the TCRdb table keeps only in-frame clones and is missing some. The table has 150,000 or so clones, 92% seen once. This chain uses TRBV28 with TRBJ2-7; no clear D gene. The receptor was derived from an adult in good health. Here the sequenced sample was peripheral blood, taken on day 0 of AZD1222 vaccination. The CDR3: CASSSAAYEQYF. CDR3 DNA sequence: TGTGCCAGCAGTTCGGCAGCCTACGAGCAGTACTTC.